A selection of T cell receptor beta chains follows, all from one sample in a study of T-cell memory formation after mild COVID-19. TCRdb called the 5' RACE reads again in MiXCR, with one record for every CDR3 protein. The sample lists under 200,000 distinct CDR3 sequences; 11% were seen once. The source material was PBMCs or a T cell subset sorted from them (not recorded which). These receptors were obtained from a man aged 18 to 30 who had mild COVID-19 (a few samples of this study predate the infection). Cell type and time point are not known. Each CDR3 is given with its conserved first and last residue. D genes are given only for firm matches. The size entry is marked missing in some rows and otherwise reads once, few, many or a size class.

>few|TRBV11-2|TRBD2|17|TRBJ2-7
TGTGCCAGCAGCCCAATACGAGGACTAGCGGGGGTTTCCGGGCAGTACTTC
CASSPIRGLAGVSGQYF
>few|TRBV20-1|-|12|TRBJ1-1
TGCAGTGCTGTCCGGGGGAACACTGAAGCTTTCTTT
CSAVRGNTEAFF
>few|TRBV4-3|TRBD1|17|TRBJ1-1
TGCGCCAGCAGCCAAGACTTGGCAGGGGGCCGCGGTACTGAAGCTTTCTTT
CASSQDLAGGRGTEAFF
>-|TRBV7-3|-|13|TRBJ2-3
TGTGCCAGCAGCGGTCAGGGCCTGAATACGCAGTATTTT
CASSGQGLNTQYF
>-|TRBV7-2|-|13|TRBJ2-2
TGTGCCAGCAGCTTCAGGGGACCCGGGGAGCTGTTTTTT
CASSFRGPGELFF
>many|TRBV12-3/TRBV12-4|-|16|TRBJ2-3
TGTGCCAGCAGTTCCCCAGGGACCAGTAGCCCAGATACGCAGTATTTT
CASSSPGTSSPDTQYF
>few|TRBV27|-|17|TRBJ2-1
TGTGCCAGCAGCTATCGACCGGCGGAAGGGGCCTACAATGAGCAGTTCTTC
CASSYRPAEGAYNEQFF
>-|TRBV7-2|TRBD1|14|TRBJ2-2
TGTGCCACTACGCCCGACAGGGGAGGCGGGGAGCTGTTTTTT
CATTPDRGGGELFF
>many|TRBV7-2|-|13|TRBJ2-3
TGTGACAGCAGCCGGGATTGGACAGATACGCAGTATTTT
CDSSRDWTDTQYF
>few|TRBV14|-|14|TRBJ1-2
TGTGCCAGCAGCCAAGGGAGGAGGCCATATGGCTACACCTTC
CASSQGRRPYGYTF
>few|TRBV12-5|-|12|TRBJ2-1
TGTGCTAGTGGTTTGCTCCCGAGTGAGCAGTTCTTC
CASGLLPSEQFF
>-|TRBV20-1|-|16|TRBJ1-5
TGCAGTGCTAGCACACCCAGGGACGGTAGCAATCAGCCCCAGCATTTT
CSASTPRDGSNQPQHF
>few|TRBV4-1|TRBD1|16|TRBJ1-4
TGCGCCAGCAGCCAACCCTGGACAGGGTACAATGAAAAACTGTTTTTT
CASSQPWTGYNEKLFF
>-|TRBV19|TRBD2|17|TRBJ2-1
TGTGCCAGTAGTCTCCAGCTGACTAGCGGTGCCTACAATGAGCAGTTCTTC
CASSLQLTSGAYNEQFF
>-|TRBV12-3/TRBV12-4|-|14|TRBJ1-2
TGTGCCAGCAGTTTAAGAGGGATCGGCTATGGCTACACCTTC
CASSLRGIGYGYTF
>many|TRBV5-1|TRBD1|15|TRBJ2-3
TGCGCCAGCAGTCACCGGGACAGGTACACAGATACGCAGTATTTT
CASSHRDRYTDTQYF
>few|TRBV11-2|-|15|TRBJ2-1
TGTGCCAGCAGCCCATTGGACCTCTATAACAATGAGCAGTTCTTC
CASSPLDLYNNEQFF
>few|TRBV19|-|13|TRBJ2-1
TGTGCCAGTAGTATATTCCCACCGGGGGAGCAGTTCTTC
CASSIFPPGEQFF
>few|TRBV7-2|TRBD2|15|TRBJ2-3
TGTGCCAGCAGCTTAGTCTCTAGCGGGGGACCCACGCAGTATTTT
CASSLVSSGGPTQYF
>-|TRBV5-5|-|14|TRBJ1-5
TGTGCCAGCAGCTTTACGCAGGGAGATCAGCCCCAGCATTTT
CASSFTQGDQPQHF
>few|TRBV24-1|TRBD1|13|TRBJ1-1
TGTGCCACCAGTGACCCGACAGGGACTGAAGCTTTCTTT
CATSDPTGTEAFF
>many|TRBV7-8|-|16|TRBJ1-5
TGTGCCAGCAGCCAAGGGGGGAGTAGGAGCAATCAGCCCCAGCATTTT
CASSQGGSRSNQPQHF
>many|TRBV12-3/TRBV12-4|-|13|TRBJ1-5
TGTGCCAGCAGTTTAGGTACCAATCAGCCCCAGCATTTT
CASSLGTNQPQHF
>many|TRBV4-1|-|14|TRBJ1-1
TGCGCCAGCAGCCAACCGACGGGGGGCACTGAAGCTTTCTTT
CASSQPTGGTEAFF
>-|TRBV12-3/TRBV12-4|-|15|TRBJ1-5
TGTGCCAGCAGTTTAGCCCCGGCGCCCCTTCAGCCCCAGCATTTT
CASSLAPAPLQPQHF
>-|TRBV5-1|TRBD2|14|TRBJ2-5
TGCGCCAGCAGCTTGAGCGGGGTAGAGGAGACCCAGTACTTC
CASSLSGVEETQYF
>-|TRBV27|-|13|TRBJ2-6
TGTGCCAGCAGTATGCTCGGGGCCAACGTCCTGACTTTC
CASSMLGANVLTF
>many|TRBV6-6|TRBD1|17|TRBJ1-6
TGTGCCAGCAGCTCATCTACAGGGGAAGGATGGAATTCACCCCTCCACTTT
CASSSSTGEGWNSPLHF
>-|TRBV5-4|-|13|TRBJ2-5
TGTGCCAGCAGCTTGGTGCCAGAAGAGACCCAGTACTTC
CASSLVPEETQYF
>-|TRBV7-9|-|16|TRBJ1-2
TGTGCCAGCAGCTTAATCGGGCAGAACCCTAACTATGGCTACACCTTC
CASSLIGQNPNYGYTF
>once|TRBV5-4|-|14|TRBJ1-6
TGTGCCAGCAGCTTGTACGGGGATAATTCACCCCTCCACTTT
CASSLYGDNSPLHF
>many|TRBV20-1|-|12|TRBJ1-1
TGCAGTGCTAGGAGGGGAAACACTGAAGCTTTCTTT
CSARRGNTEAFF
>-|TRBV19|-|13|TRBJ1-6
TGTGCCAGTAACCGAGCCTATAATTCACCCCTCCACTTT
CASNRAYNSPLHF
>few|TRBV7-2|-|13|TRBJ2-3
TGTGCCAGCAGCTTACCTTCGGCAGATACGCAGTATTTT
CASSLPSADTQYF
>-|TRBV4-1|TRBD2|15|TRBJ2-3
TGCGCCAGCAGCCAAGAACTAGCGGTCTCAGATACGCAGTATTTT
CASSQELAVSDTQYF
>-|TRBV7-2|-|17|TRBJ2-2
-
CASSLVGGANTGELFFF
>few|TRBV28|TRBD1|12|TRBJ1-2
TGTGCCAGCAGACGACAGGGCTATGGCTACACCTTC
CASRRQGYGYTF
>-|TRBV7-2|TRBD2|17|TRBJ2-7
TGTGCCAGCAGCCTCCGGACTGGACTAGCGGGTCGCCACGAGCAGTACTTC
CASSLRTGLAGRHEQYF
>-|TRBV12-3/TRBV12-4|TRBD1|15|TRBJ2-5
TGTGCCAGCAGTTCCTCCGACAGGGGGCAAGAGACCCAGTACTTC
CASSSSDRGQETQYF
>few|TRBV5-1|-|16|TRBJ2-3
TGCGCCAGCAGCTTGGTAGGGCAACTGGGAACAGATACGCAGTATTTT
CASSLVGQLGTDTQYF
>-|TRBV6-4|TRBD2|16|TRBJ2-3
TGTGCCAGCAGTGCTAGCGGGGGGGATTCCACAGATACGCAGTATTTT
CASSASGGDSTDTQYF
>few|TRBV7-3|-|15|TRBJ2-2
TGTGCCAGCAGCCACACAGGGTTTGGCCACGGGGAGCTGTTTTTT
CASSHTGFGHGELFF
>few|TRBV5-1|TRBD2|17|TRBJ2-3
TGCGCCAGCAGCTTGGGCGTAGCGGGGGGCAGGGCAGATACGCAGTATTTT
CASSLGVAGGRADTQYF
>many|TRBV6-6|-|13|TRBJ2-2
TGTGCCAGCAGTTATCTTACAGCCGGGGAGCTGTTTTTT
CASSYLTAGELFF
>many|TRBV5-5|-|13|TRBJ1-6
TGTGCCAGTGGGGGGGGACCCGAGTCACCCCTCCACTTT
CASGGGPESPLHF